This T cell receptor beta chain emerged from a study of neoadjuvant anti-PD-1 for oral cavity cancer. Time point of the sample: after neoadjuvant nivolumab, at surgical resection. These oral cavity squamous cell carcinomas were HPV-negative and locally advanced. Germline assignment: CDR1 LNHNV and CDR2 YYDKDF (reference sequence). The CDR3 spans 14 residues. V gave up 3 bases and J gave up 0 bases, with 8 bases separating them. Two replicates per tumor sample, mostly from roughly 4.8 ug of genomic DNA. Sequencing was performed with immunoSEQ multiplex PCR; in TCRdb, only in-frame clones are kept and a portion is missing. Here the sample spans 20,000 to 25,000 clones, less than 50% being singletons.

The chain combines TRBV15 with TRBJ2-5; no definite D call. Specimen: tumor tissue, collected after nivolumab (anti-PD-1) treatment. The clonotype comes from a person aged 40 to 85 with oral cavity squamous cell carcinoma. The CDR3 loop reads CATSSITDQETQYF. CDR3 nucleotides: TGTGCCACCAGCAGCATCACGGACCAAGAGACCCAGTACTTC.